This TCR beta chain was found in a study of blood T cell repertoires in COVID-19. Germline CDR1 SGDLS, CDR2 YYNGEE. J gave up 3 bases and V 3 bases, and 9 bases lay outside the gene matches. The CDR3 is 16 residues long. TCRdb's table, derived via immunoSEQ multiplex PCR, lists solely in-frame clones and lacks some. The sample consists of about 240,000 clones, over 75% of them appearing once. Input material: peripheral blood. The chain combines TRBV9 with TRBJ1-5, with 7 bases that match TRBD1. This receptor was taken from a man aged 50 to 59 with COVID-19, enrolled during active disease. The CDR3 spells CASSAIQGRDNQPQHF. CDR3 nucleotides: TGTGCCAGCAGCGCAATACAGGGGCGGGACAATCAGCCCCAGCATTTT.